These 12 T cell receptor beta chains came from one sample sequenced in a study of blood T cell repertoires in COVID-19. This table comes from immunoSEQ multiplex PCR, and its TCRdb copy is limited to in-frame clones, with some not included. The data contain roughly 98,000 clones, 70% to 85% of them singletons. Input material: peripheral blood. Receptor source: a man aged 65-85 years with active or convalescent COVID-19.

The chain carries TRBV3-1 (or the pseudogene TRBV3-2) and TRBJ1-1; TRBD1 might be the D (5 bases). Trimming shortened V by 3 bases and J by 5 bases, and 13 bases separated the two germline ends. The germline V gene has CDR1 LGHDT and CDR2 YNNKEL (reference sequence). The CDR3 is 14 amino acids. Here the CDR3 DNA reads TGTGCCAGCAGCCATCCCCAGGGTGGTACTGAAGCTTTCTTT. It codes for CASSHPQGGTEAFF.

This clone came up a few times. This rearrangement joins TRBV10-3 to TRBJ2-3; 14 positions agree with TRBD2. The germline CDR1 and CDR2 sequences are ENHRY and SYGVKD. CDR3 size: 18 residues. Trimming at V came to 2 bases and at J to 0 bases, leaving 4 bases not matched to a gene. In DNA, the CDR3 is TGTGCCATCAGTGAGCTGGGACTAGCGGGGGCGAGCACAGATACGCAGTATTTT. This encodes CAISELGLAGASTDTQYF.

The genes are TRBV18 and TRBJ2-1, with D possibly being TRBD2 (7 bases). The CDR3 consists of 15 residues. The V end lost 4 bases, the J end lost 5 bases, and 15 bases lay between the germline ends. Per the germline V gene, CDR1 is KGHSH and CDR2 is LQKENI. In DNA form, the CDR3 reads TGTGCCAGCTCACGAGGGGGGGAGCCCAACAATGAGCAGTTCTTC. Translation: CASSRGGEPNNEQFF.

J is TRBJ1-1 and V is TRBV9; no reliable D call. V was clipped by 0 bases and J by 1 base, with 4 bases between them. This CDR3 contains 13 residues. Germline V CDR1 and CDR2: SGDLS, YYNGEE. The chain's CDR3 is CASSVERNTEAFF. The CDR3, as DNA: TGTGCCAGCAGCGTAGAGAGGAACACTGAAGCTTTCTTT.

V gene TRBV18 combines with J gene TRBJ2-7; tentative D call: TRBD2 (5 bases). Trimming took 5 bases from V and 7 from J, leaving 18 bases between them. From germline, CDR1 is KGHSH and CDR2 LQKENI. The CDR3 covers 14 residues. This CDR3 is CASSSNSQAGEQYF. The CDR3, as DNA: TGTGCCAGCTCAAGTAACAGCCAGGCGGGTGAGCAGTACTTC.

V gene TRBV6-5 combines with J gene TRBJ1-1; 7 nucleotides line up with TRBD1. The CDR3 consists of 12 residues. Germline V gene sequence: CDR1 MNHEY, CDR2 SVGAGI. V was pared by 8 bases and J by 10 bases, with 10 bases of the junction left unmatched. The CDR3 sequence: CASGQEVGGAFF. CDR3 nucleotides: TGTGCCAGCGGACAGGAGGTCGGTGGAGCTTTCTTT.

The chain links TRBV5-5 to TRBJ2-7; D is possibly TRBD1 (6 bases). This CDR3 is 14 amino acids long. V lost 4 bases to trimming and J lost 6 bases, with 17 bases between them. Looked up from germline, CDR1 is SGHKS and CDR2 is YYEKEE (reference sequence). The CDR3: CASSPERAGAEQYF. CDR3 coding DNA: TGTGCCAGCAGCCCCGAACGGGCAGGGGCCGAGCAGTACTTC.

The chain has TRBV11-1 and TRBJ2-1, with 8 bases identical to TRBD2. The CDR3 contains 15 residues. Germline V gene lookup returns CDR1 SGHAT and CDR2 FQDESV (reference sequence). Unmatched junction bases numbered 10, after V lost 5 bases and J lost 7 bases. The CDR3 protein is CASSLFGRGKNEQFF. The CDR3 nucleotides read TGTGCCAGCAGCCTTTTCGGGAGGGGGAAAAATGAGCAGTTCTTC.

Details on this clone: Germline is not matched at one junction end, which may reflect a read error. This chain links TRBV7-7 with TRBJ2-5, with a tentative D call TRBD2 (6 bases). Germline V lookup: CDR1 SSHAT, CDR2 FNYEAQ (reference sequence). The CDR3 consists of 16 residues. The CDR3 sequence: CASSPSRWDSPETQYF. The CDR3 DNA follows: TGTGCTAGCAGCCCCTCTCGGTGGGACTCCCCAGAGACCCAGTACTTC.

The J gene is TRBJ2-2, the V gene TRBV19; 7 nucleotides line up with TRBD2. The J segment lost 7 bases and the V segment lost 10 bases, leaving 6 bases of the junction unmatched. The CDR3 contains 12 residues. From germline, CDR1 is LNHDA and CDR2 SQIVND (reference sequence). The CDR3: CATGGFVGELFF. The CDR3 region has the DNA TGTGCCACCGGGGGGTTCGTCGGGGAGCTGTTTTTT. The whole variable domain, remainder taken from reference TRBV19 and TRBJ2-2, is DGGITQSPKYLFRKEGQNVTLSCEQNLNHDAMYWYRQDPGQGLRLIYYSQIVNDFQKGDIAEGYSVSREKKESFPLTVTSAQKNPTAFYLCATGGFVGELFFGEGSRLTVL.

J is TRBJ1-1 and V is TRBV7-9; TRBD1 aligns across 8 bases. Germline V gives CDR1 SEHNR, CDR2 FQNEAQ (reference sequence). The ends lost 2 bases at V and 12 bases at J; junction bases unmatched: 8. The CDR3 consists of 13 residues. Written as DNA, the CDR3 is TGTGCCAGCAGCTTAAACTCAGGGGGCCCGACTTTCTTT. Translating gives CASSLNSGGPTFF.

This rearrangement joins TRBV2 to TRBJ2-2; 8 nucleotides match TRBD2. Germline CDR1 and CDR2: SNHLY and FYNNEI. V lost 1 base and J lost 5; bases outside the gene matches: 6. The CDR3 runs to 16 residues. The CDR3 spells CASSEVPTGGTGELFF. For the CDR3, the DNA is TGTGCCAGCAGTGAAGTCCCAACGGGGGGGACCGGGGAGCTGTTTTTT.